The clone carrying this T cell receptor (beta chain) was observed a single time. Libraries were prepared by immunoSEQ multiplex PCR; TCRdb keeps only in-frame clonotypes and omits some of them. The sample contains around 40,000 clones, around 90% of which appear only once. The data stem from a study of T cell changes during pregnancy in multiple sclerosis. The ends were cut back, 3 bases at V and 13 bases at J, with 16 bases in the middle. This CDR3 region has 13 residues. Per the germline V gene, CDR1 is SGHTA and CDR2 is FQGTGA. Specimen: CD4+ T cells from peripheral blood mononuclear cells, collected before pregnancy. The source is a female donor with multiple sclerosis, enrolled in a pregnancy study. This sequence joins TRBV7-3 and TRBJ2-1, with D tentatively TRBD2 (5 bases). CDR3 sequence (DNA): TGTGCCAGCAGCTTCACTAGGTTCGCAGGTCAGTTCTTC. It encodes CASSFTRFAGQFF.